The 18 T cell receptor beta chains listed next were all sequenced from one sample in a study of T cell repertoires in cytomegalovirus infection. Via MiXCR, TCRdb re-called the reads, giving one row per CDR3 protein. The data show about 920,000 distinct CDR3 sequences, 30% to 40% seen once. The antigens of these receptors remain unknown. This sample comprised cultured CD8+ T cells from PBMCs, obtained from culture after CMV antigen stimulation. The source is a human donor in good health (CMV status not recorded). Some clones in this sample may be carry-over from other donors' samples.

This clonotype has only a few counts. The gene calls are TRBV29-1 and TRBJ2-1; D perhaps matches TRBD1 (5 bases). Trimming took off 7 bases at V and 0 bases at J, with 10 bases between the two ends. This CDR3 has 13 amino acids. CDR1 and CDR2 (germline): SQVTM, ANQGSEA. The CDR3 sequence: CSADSRSYNEQFF. DNA for the CDR3: TGCAGCGCAGACAGTCGCTCCTACAATGAGCAGTTCTTC.

This clonotype has more than one count but fewer than ten. The chain carries TRBV6-2 or TRBV6-3 and TRBJ2-5; the D gene could be TRBD1 or TRBD2 (5 bases each). Trimming took 0 bases from V and 4 from J, leaving 15 bases between them. The CDR3 consists of 16 residues. CDR1 and CDR2 from the germline V gene are MNHEY and SVGEGT. This CDR3 reads CASSYSGPLRPETQYF. The CDR3 DNA is TGTGCCAGCAGTTACTCGGGACCCCTTCGCCCAGAGACCCAGTACTTC.

This clonotype was picked up a small number of times. The chain is built from TRBV7-9 and TRBJ1-6; D perhaps matches TRBD1 (5 bases). CDR3 size: 14 residues. CDR1 SEHNR and CDR2 FQNEAQ come from the germline V gene (reference sequence). V was cut by 1 base and J by 5 bases, with 6 bases left in between. DNA for the CDR3: TGTGCCAGCAGCTTAGTAGGGGATAATTCACCCCTCCACTTT. This translates into CASSLVGDNSPLHF. Full variable domain (remainder filled in from reference TRBV7-9 and TRBJ1-6): DTGVSQNPRHKITKRGQNVTFRCDPISEHNRLYWYRQTLGQGPEFLTYFQNEAQLEKSRLLSDRFSAERPKGSFSTLEIQRTEQGDSAMYLCASSLVGDNSPLHFGNGTRLTVT.

The rearrangement links TRBV10-3 to TRBJ1-2; D is uncertain. V was shortened by 11 bases and J by 5 bases, with 6 bases between the two germline ends. This CDR3 region has 9 residues. CDR1 and CDR2 (germline): ENHRY, SYGVKD. In DNA form, the CDR3 reads TGTGCCGCCTTATATGGCTACACCTTC. It codes for CAALYGYTF.

This clonotype occurred once. V usage is TRBV28 and J usage is TRBJ2-1; 11 bases map to TRBD2. Germline V gene lookup returns CDR1 MDHEN and CDR2 SYDVKM. The CDR3 sequence is 19 residues long. CDR3: CAQLSQMGYSGGAVNEQFF. The CDR3 DNA is TGTGCTCAGCTTTCGCAAATGGGTTATAGCGGGGGGGCCGTGAATGAGCAGTTCTTC.

This clonotype was seen a handful of times. CDR3 sequence reads: CASSPQDRLIEKLFF. DNA of the CDR3: TGTGCCAGCAGCCCCCAGGACAGACTAATCGAAAAACTGTTTTTT. This chain connects TRBV7-9 to TRBJ1-4; a possible D gene is TRBD1 (6 bases). The CDR3 is 15 amino acids. Per germline, CDR1 SEHNR and CDR2 FQNEAQ (reference sequence). V shed 5 bases and J shed 8 bases, with 18 bases lying between them. Supplemented by reference TRBV7-9 and TRBJ1-4, the full variable domain reads DTGVSQNPRHKITKRGQNVTFRCDPISEHNRLYWYRQTLGQGPEFLTYFQNEAQLEKSRLLSDRFSAERPKGSFSTLEIQRTEQGDSAMYLCASSPQDRLIEKLFFGSGTQLSVL.

This clonotype came up a few times. J is TRBJ1-4 and V is TRBV6-8; possible D gene TRBD1, 6 bases. V lost 0 bases and J lost 2, with 10 bases in between. Germline assignment: CDR1 MNHGY and CDR2 SAAAGT. The CDR3 consists of 16 residues. CDR3 nucleotides: TGTGCCAGCAGTTACTCGGGGGCGCGCACTAATGAAAAACTGTTTTTT. It codes for CASSYSGARTNEKLFF.

Concerning this clonotype: This may be a read error, as it is one base from a much larger clone. The chain couples TRBV12-3 or TRBV12-4 to TRBJ2-5; the match to TRBD2 covers 9 bases. The CDR3 extends over 15 amino acids. Trimming at V came to 3 bases and at J to 6 bases, leaving 8 bases not matched to a gene. The CDR3, as DNA: TGTGCCAGCAGTTTGGCGGGGGGGCTCTTACAGACCCAGTACTTC. Protein: CASSLAGGLLQTQYF.

The V gene is TRBV12-3 or TRBV12-4, the J gene TRBJ2-3; 9 bases align to TRBD2. This CDR3 contains 17 residues. V lost 1 base and J lost 2; bases outside the gene matches: 7. This CDR3 is CASSLVPAGGHTDTQYF. The CDR3, as DNA: TGTGCCAGCAGTTTAGTTCCAGCGGGGGGACACACAGATACGCAGTATTTT.

This clonotype was detected ten times or more. The rearrangement links TRBV7-2 to TRBJ2-5, with 8 bases matching TRBD1. The V gene end was trimmed by 5 bases and the J gene end by 7 bases; junction bases not matched to a gene: 9. Germline V gene lookup returns CDR1 SGHTA and CDR2 FQGNSA. This CDR3 has 14 residues. The CDR3 DNA is TGTGCCAGCAGCGGAGGGACAGGCAGAGGGACCCAGTACTTC. Translating gives CASSGGTGRGTQYF.

The table lists this clonotype with many counts. V gene TRBV7-9 combines with J gene TRBJ2-1; 11 positions agree with TRBD2. V gave up 6 bases and J gave up 6 bases; unmatched junction bases: 22. Germline values: CDR1 SEHNR, CDR2 FQNEAQ (reference sequence). This CDR3 is 20 amino acids long. The chain's CDR3 is CASSLAWALAGARGTNEQFF. CDR3 nucleotides: TGTGCCAGCAGTTTGGCGTGGGCACTAGCGGGGGCCAGGGGGACCAATGAGCAGTTCTTC. The complete variable domain, with remaining parts taken from reference TRBV7-9 and TRBJ2-1, reads DTGVSQNPRHKITKRGQNVTFRCDPISEHNRLYWYRQTLGQGPEFLTYFQNEAQLEKSRLLSDRFSAERPKGSFSTLEIQRTEQGDSAMYLCASSLAWALAGARGTNEQFFGPGTRLTVL.

The rearrangement uses TRBV12-3 or TRBV12-4 and TRBJ1-1; 12 nucleotides agree with TRBD1. V lost 6 bases to trimming and J lost 4 bases; unmatched junction nucleotides: 9. The CDR3 covers 16 residues. The CDR3 spells CASRYRDRGRSTEAFF. The CDR3 region has the DNA TGTGCCAGCAGGTACCGGGACAGGGGGCGGAGCACTGAAGCTTTCTTT.

The chain links TRBV7-3 to TRBJ1-1; 7 bases align to TRBD1. The CDR3 loop spans 13 amino acids. V shed 5 bases, J shed 7 bases, and the junction held 7 bases outside the gene matches. Germline V gene lookup returns CDR1 SGHTA and CDR2 FQGTGA. CDR3 DNA sequence: TGTGCCAGCAGCCCGGGACAGTTCCTTGAAGCTTTCTTT. Translating gives CASSPGQFLEAFF.

In this sample, this clonotype turned up a few times. The V gene is TRBV12-3 or TRBV12-4, the J gene TRBJ2-1, with D perhaps TRBD2 (7 bases). CDR3 length: 14 amino acids. Deletions cut 6 bases from V and 5 bases from J, with 14 bases between. CDR3 sequence: CASRRGGENNEQFF. CDR3 nucleotide sequence: TGTGCCAGCAGGAGGGGGGGGGAAAACAATGAGCAGTTCTTC.

The chain links TRBV20-1 to TRBJ2-7; D remains unclear. CDR1 is DFQATT, CDR2 SNEGSKA, per germline (reference sequence). The CDR3 contains 14 residues. V lost 0 bases and J 2 bases, leaving 11 bases between the germline ends. The CDR3 DNA sequence: TGCAGTGCTAGAGATTCCCGACATGCCTACGAGCAGTACTTC. Translating gives CSARDSRHAYEQYF.

This chain joins TRBV6-1 and TRBJ2-7; D call uncertain. The CDR3 runs 13 residues. Trimming shortened V by 2 bases and J by 2 bases, and 7 bases separated the two germline ends. Germline values: CDR1 MNHNS, CDR2 SASEGT. The CDR3 sequence: CASSERAPYEQYV. The CDR3 DNA reads as TGTGCCAGCAGTGAAAGGGCCCCCTACGAGCAGTACGTC.

V gene TRBV19 combines with J gene TRBJ1-5; D might be TRBD1 (6 bases). The germline CDR1 and CDR2 sequences are LNHDA and SQIVND (reference sequence). V was clipped by 3 bases and J by 0 bases, with 12 bases between them. This CDR3 is 16 amino acids long. The CDR3 DNA is TGTGCCAGTAGTATTCGGACAGAACTTAGCAATCAGCCCCAGCATTTT. This translates into CASSIRTELSNQPQHF.

In this sample, this clonotype turned up a few times. V usage is TRBV7-9 and J usage is TRBJ2-1, with 9 bases lining up with TRBD1. With 5 bases clipped from V and 7 bases from J, the junction kept 9 bases outside the gene matches. This CDR3 is 15 amino acids long. Germline V lookup: CDR1 SEHNR, CDR2 FQNEAQ (reference sequence). DNA of the CDR3: TGTGCCAGCAGCCCACAGGGGGCTTCTAGGAATGAGCAGTTCTTC. It translates to CASSPQGASRNEQFF.